Sequencing of this T cell receptor (beta chain) was carried out in a study of response to subunit inactivated influenza vaccine (dated by TCRdb to the late 2010s). Regarding the complete study: Deep quantitative T cell receptor repertoire profiling was used in the study to track responses to a trivalent subunit inactivated influenza vaccine.

In its sample, this clonotype was seen many times. Which antigen it targets is not known. Base qualities are not at hand, and no much larger clone is one base apart. The paper's findings and limits, for the study overall: According to the authors, only a limited number of new T cells may be recruited by each seasonal influenza vaccination.

Preparation of the library involved RT-PCR. TCRdb names Illumina HiSeq 2500 as the instrument used. TCRdb reprocessed the public reads (quality trimming at Q25 with fastp, clone calling with MiXCR) and kept in-frame beta chains. Here each entry gathers all rows of one CDR3 protein and keeps the most common genes and DNA. For this sample the table gives around 520,000 distinct CDR3 sequences, of which 12% were detected only once. The ten largest make up roughly 10% of the sample. After removal of 4 bases from V and 2 bases from J, the junction retains 10 bases not matched to a gene. According to the germline V gene, CDR1 reads SGHRS and CDR2 reads YFSETQ. The CDR3 starts with the cysteine, ends with the phenylalanine, and has 16 residues. CDR3 DNA only is kept here, 48 bases in frame from base 1.

This sequence originates from a man aged 45-65 years who received an inactivated influenza vaccine. Donor details come from another sample of the same person, matched by shared clones. The chain was built from TRBV5-1 and TRBJ2-7; 9 central nucleotides agree with TRBD1. The sample was PBMCs from blood, taken on the day of vaccination. The DNA reads as follows: TGCGCCAGCAGCCCCCAGGGGACAGGGTCGACCTACGAGCAGTACTTC. It translates as CASSPQGTGSTYEQYF.